A few counts support the clone carrying this T cell receptor (beta chain). The antigen is undetermined. The sample belongs to a study of T cell repertoires in cytomegalovirus infection. Points from the study as a whole: Adding up the frequency of public TCR beta families identified people who carried CMV plus the relevant HLA. Within the response measured ex vivo, HLA-C-restricted CMV-specific TCR beta clonotypes were dominant.

Trimming removed 5 bases at V and 4 bases at J, with 21 bases between. The CDR3 has 16 amino acids. The germline V gene has CDR1 LGHNT and CDR2 FRNRAP. TCRdb itself ran the reads through MiXCR, one entry per CDR3 protein. The sample lists over 100,000 distinct CDR3 sequences; around 28% were seen once. The starting material was CD8+ T cells from cultured PBMCs, obtained from culture after CMV antigen stimulation. The chain carries TRBV12-5 and TRBJ2-7; D is unclear. The TCR comes from a human donor in good health (CMV status not recorded). Some clones in this sample may be carry-over from other donors' samples. Written as DNA, the CDR3 is TGTGCTAGTGGTCCCCTAGGACGTCGGATCGGATACGAGCAGTACTTC. Translating gives CASGPLGRRIGYEQYF. The whole variable domain, remainder taken from reference TRBV12-5 and TRBJ2-7, is DARVTQTPRHKVTEMGQEVTMRCQPILGHNTVFWYRQTMMQGLELLAYFRNRAPLDDSGMPKDRFSAEMPDATLATLKIQPSEPRDSAVYFCASGPLGRRIGYEQYFGPGTRLTVT.